These 28 T cell receptor beta chains share one sample of origin, sequenced in a study of T cells after posttransplantation cyclophosphamide. Sequenced by immunoSEQ multiplex PCR; TCRdb stores in-frame clones only, minus some. The data contain about 1,500 clones, around 98% of them singletons. Material: naive CD8+ T cells sorted from PBMCs. Every receptor here comes from an older woman in good health, CMV-negative, and a related stem cell transplant donor.

Note on this clone: This specimen includes other DNA sequences encoding the same CDR3. The chain has TRBV28 and TRBJ1-6, with D tentatively TRBD1 (6 bases). The germline V gene has CDR1 MDHEN and CDR2 SYDVKM. This CDR3 has 16 residues. The V gene lost 0 bases and the J gene lost 8 bases, with 14 bases spanning the gap. The CDR3 is CASSLWASYRDSPLHF. The DNA for the CDR3 is TGTGCCAGCAGTTTATGGGCCTCGTACAGGGATTCACCCCTCCACTTT.

Only one count was recorded for this clone. The gene calls are TRBV4-1 and TRBJ1-5, with D hard to call. Per the germline V gene, CDR1 is MGHRA and CDR2 is YSYEKL. Between the trimmed V and J ends, which lost 1 base and 4 bases, there was a span of 11 bases. This CDR3 is built from 15 residues. The CDR3 DNA sequence: TGCGCCAGCAGCCAAGTCCACTCCTCAAATCAGCCCCAGCATTTT. Protein sequence: CASSQVHSSNQPQHF.

Notes on this clone: The germline gene is not matched at one end of the junction; a read error may be the cause. The chain carries TRBV15 and TRBJ2-4; 7 bases map to TRBD1. This CDR3 contains 14 residues. The germline V gene encodes CDR1 LNHNV and CDR2 YYDKDF (reference sequence). The CDR3 loop is CATSRDRQGSQRDF. The CDR3 DNA sequence: TGTGCCACCAGCAGAGACCGACAGGGTTCTCAGAGGGACTTC.

The chain combines TRBV5-6 with TRBJ2-7; possibly TRBD2 for D (5 bases). The length of the CDR3 is 11 residues. From germline, CDR1 is SGHDT and CDR2 YYEEEE. V was trimmed by 7 bases and J by 4 bases, leaving 9 bases between them. CDR3 DNA sequence: TGTGCCAGCGAACGAGGGTACGAGCAGTACTTC. This gives the protein CASERGYEQYF.

The genes are TRBV13 and TRBJ2-7, with TRBD2 matching over 9 bases. CDR1 and CDR2 from the germline V gene are PRHDT and FYEKMQ (reference sequence). J gave up 3 bases and V 5 bases, and 8 bases lay outside the gene matches. The CDR3 spans 15 residues. CDR3 sequence reads: CASSIQTSGYYEQYF. CDR3 DNA: TGTGCCAGCAGCATCCAGACTAGCGGTTACTACGAGCAGTACTTC.

Notes on this clone: One junction end disagrees with the germline gene, perhaps due to a read error. Different DNA sequences within this sample yield the same CDR3. This chain links TRBV11-1 with TRBJ1-6; 7 nucleotides agree with TRBD1. This CDR3 comprises 15 residues. Germline CDR1 and CDR2: SGHAT and FQDESV (reference sequence). The CDR3 protein is CASRRDRTLNSPLHF. CDR3 coding DNA: TGTGCCAGCAGACGGGACAGAACCCTTAATTCCCCCCTCCACTTT.

The chain employs TRBV7-9 and TRBJ1-1; possibly TRBD1 for D (5 bases). The ends were cut back, 3 bases at V and 0 bases at J, with 14 bases in the middle. Germline assignment: CDR1 SEHNR and CDR2 FQNEAQ (reference sequence). This CDR3 has 16 amino acids. CDR3 sequence reads: CASSFKRTDMNTEAFF. In DNA form, the CDR3 reads TGTGCCAGCAGCTTTAAGAGGACGGACATGAACACTGAAGCTTTCTTT.

The V and J genes are TRBV4-2 and TRBJ2-1; D possibly corresponds to TRBD2 (6 bases). CDR3 length: 15 residues. Germline V gives CDR1 LGHNA, CDR2 YNFKEQ. V lost 0 bases to trimming and J lost 7 bases, with 13 bases between them. CDR3 amino acids: CASSQDSYGGNEQFF. In DNA, the CDR3 is TGTGCCAGCAGCCAAGACTCCTATGGAGGGAATGAGCAGTTCTTC.

V gene TRBV15 combines with J gene TRBJ2-1; 7 positions agree with TRBD1. Germline CDR1 and CDR2: LNHNV and YYDKDF (reference sequence). CDR3 length equals 14 residues. The V segment lost 3 bases and the J segment 8 bases; nucleotides outside the gene matches: 7. The CDR3 is CATSRRQGSDEQFF. CDR3 bases: TGTGCCACCAGCAGGCGACAGGGAAGCGATGAGCAGTTCTTC.

The table lists this clone with a count of one. This chain joins TRBV12-5 and TRBJ1-2; 10 nucleotides align to TRBD1. The CDR3 has 19 amino acids. Germline CDR1 LGHNT, CDR2 FRNRAP. Trimming cost V 0 bases and J 3 bases; bases outside gene matches: 13. The CDR3 DNA sequence: TGTGCTAGTGGTTTGGTACTCGGACAGGGGGAAGGCATCGACTATGGCTACACCTTC. Amino acid sequence: CASGLVLGQGEGIDYGYTF.

The chain combines TRBV28 with TRBJ2-1, with a tentative D call TRBD2 (6 bases). In germline, CDR1 is MDHEN, CDR2 SYDVKM. V lost 5 bases and J lost 10, with 12 bases in between. The CDR3 spans 12 residues. This chain's CDR3 is CASSRGGKEQFF. CDR3 DNA sequence: TGTGCCAGCAGTCGGGGCGGGAAGGAGCAGTTCTTC.

The gene calls are TRBV19 and TRBJ2-2, with D perhaps matching TRBD2 (6 bases). CDR1 and CDR2 (germline): LNHDA, SQIVND (reference sequence). V dropped 0 bases and J dropped 5 bases, with 13 bases sitting between them. This CDR3 is built from 16 residues. CDR3 amino acids: CASSIDGGLITGELFF. The DNA for the CDR3 is TGTGCCAGTAGTATAGACGGAGGACTAATAACCGGGGAGCTGTTTTTT.

J is TRBJ2-7 and V is TRBV7-6; D unresolved. Germline CDR1 SGHVS, CDR2 FNYEAQ. The CDR3 has 13 amino acids. V was trimmed by 1 base and J by 5 bases, leaving 9 bases between them. The CDR3 sequence: CASSLERFDEQYF. Here the CDR3 DNA reads TGTGCCAGCAGCTTAGAGAGGTTCGACGAGCAGTACTTC.

This clone was found once. This chain links TRBV7-2 with TRBJ2-2; TRBD2 matches at 10 bases. Germline V gene data show CDR1 as SGHTA and CDR2 as FQGNSA. CDR3 length equals 14 residues. V shed 3 bases, J shed 6 bases, and the junction held 1 base outside the gene matches. CDR3: CASSFSGGAGELFF. In DNA, the CDR3 is TGTGCCAGCAGCTTCAGCGGGGGGGCCGGGGAGCTGTTTTTT.

The chain is built from TRBV5-8 and TRBJ1-2; D is possibly TRBD1 (6 bases). V lost 0 bases and J lost 4, with 13 bases in between. This CDR3 is built from 15 residues. Germline loops: CDR1 SGHTS, CDR2 YDEGEE. CDR3 sequence reads: CASSLGTVELYGYTF. CDR3 DNA sequence: TGTGCCAGCAGCTTGGGGACAGTCGAACTCTATGGCTACACCTTC.

This chain connects TRBV7-9 to TRBJ2-1, with 8 bases fitting TRBD2. V shed 3 bases and J 0 bases; nucleotides not matched to a gene: 4. Per germline, CDR1 SEHNR and CDR2 FQNEAQ (reference sequence). The CDR3 contains 16 residues. CDR3 amino acids: CASSFSGGTSYNEQFF. The CDR3 DNA follows: TGTGCCAGCAGCTTTTCGGGGGGGACCTCCTACAATGAGCAGTTCTTC.

The J gene is TRBJ1-3, the V gene TRBV28, with TRBD1 matching over 10 bases. V lost 7 bases and J lost 4; bases outside the gene matches: 4. The germline CDR1 and CDR2 sequences are MDHEN and SYDVKM. This CDR3 is 14 amino acids long. CDR3 DNA: TGTGCCAGCATGGGACAGGGGTGGGGAAACACCATATATTTT. Amino acid sequence: CASMGQGWGNTIYF.

The V gene is TRBV15, the J gene TRBJ2-2; the match to TRBD2 covers 9 bases. Germline CDR1 and CDR2: LNHNV and YYDKDF (reference sequence). This CDR3 region has 17 residues. J gave up 1 base and V 4 bases, and 7 bases lay outside the gene matches. The CDR3 is CATSNPETSGNTGELFF. CDR3 coding DNA: TGTGCCACCAGCAACCCGGAGACTAGCGGGAACACCGGGGAGCTGTTTTTT.

V and J are TRBV28 and TRBJ2-3; D possibly corresponds to TRBD2 (7 bases). The CDR3 runs 15 residues. V lost 8 bases and J lost 1, with 16 bases in between. Germline values: CDR1 MDHEN, CDR2 SYDVKM. CDR3 in DNA: TGTGCCAGCTTCGGGGGGCCTAGGGGCACAGATACGCAGTATTTT. Its protein is CASFGGPRGTDTQYF.

This clone was recorded a few times. The CDR3: CASSPQGSGELFF. For the CDR3, the DNA is TGTGCCAGCAGTCCACAGGGGTCCGGGGAGCTGTTTTTT. The chain couples TRBV6-5 to TRBJ2-2; 7 bases fit TRBD1. The CDR3 length is 13 residues. Germline V lookup: CDR1 MNHEY, CDR2 SVGAGI. Germline trimming cut 5 bases from V and 6 bases from J; bases unmatched to any gene: 3.

The count of this clone is one. The V call is TRBV2, the J call TRBJ1-2, with TRBD1 matching over 7 bases. J lost 4 bases, V lost 9 bases, and 2 bases had no gene match. This CDR3 spans 11 amino acids. Germline CDR1 SNHLY, CDR2 FYNNEI. The CDR3 loop is CARRDSYGYTF. CDR3 sequence (DNA): TGTGCCAGGAGGGACAGCTATGGCTACACCTTC.

V is TRBV25-1 and J is TRBJ2-7, with 12 nucleotides matching TRBD1. The J segment lost 5 bases and the V segment lost 1 base, leaving 6 bases of the junction unmatched. The CDR3 consists of 16 residues. In germline, CDR1 is MGHDK, CDR2 SYGVNS. CDR3 region: CASSESSGTGGDEQYF. The CDR3 DNA follows: TGTGCCAGCAGTGAATCCTCCGGGACAGGGGGCGACGAGCAGTACTTC.

V usage is TRBV9 and J usage is TRBJ2-3; D call uncertain. The germline V and J ends were trimmed by 3 bases and 0 bases, with 5 bases remaining between them. The CDR3 is made up of 13 amino acids. The germline gives CDR1 SGDLS, CDR2 YYNGEE. The chain's CDR3 is CASSGDSTDTQYF. The CDR3 DNA reads TGTGCCAGCAGCGGAGATAGCACAGATACGCAGTATTTT. The complete variable domain, with remaining parts taken from reference TRBV9 and TRBJ2-3, reads DSGVTQTPKHLITATGQRVTLRCSPRSGDLSVYWYQQSLDQGLQFLIQYYNGEERAKGNILERFSAQQFPDLHSELNLSSLELGDSALYFCASSGDSTDTQYFGPGTRLTVL.

The V and J genes are TRBV13 and TRBJ2-3; D unclear. Germline V gene data show CDR1 as PRHDT and CDR2 as FYEKMQ (reference sequence). Trimming stripped 5 bases from V and 6 bases from J, with 15 bases between. The CDR3 is 14 amino acids. The CDR3 coding sequence is TGTGCCAGCAGCCAAGGAGTACCAGCTGATACGCAGTATTTT. This translates into CASSQGVPADTQYF.

V and J are TRBV7-6 and TRBJ2-1, with 8 bases identical to TRBD2. This CDR3 is built from 14 residues. CDR1 is SGHVS and CDR2 is FNYEAQ in the germline V gene. With 6 bases clipped from V and 7 bases from J, the junction kept 8 bases outside the gene matches. As DNA, the CDR3 is TGTGCCAGCAGACCCCCGGGGGGGGTTAATGAGCAGTTCTTC. Translated: CASRPPGGVNEQFF.

This clone was seen a single time. This chain connects TRBV27 to TRBJ1-1; 7 bases agree with TRBD1. The germline CDR1 and CDR2 sequences are MNHEY and SMNVEV (reference sequence). This CDR3 is 17 amino acids long. Trimming at V came to 3 bases and at J to 0 bases, leaving 10 bases not matched to a gene. CDR3 nucleotides: TGTGCCAGCAGTTTTTCAGGGGGGAAATCCGTGAACACTGAAGCTTTCTTT. It specifies CASSFSGGKSVNTEAFF.

J is TRBJ1-2 and V is TRBV6-6; unclear D gene. Germline CDR1 reads MNHNY; CDR2 reads SVGAGI (reference sequence). CDR3 length equals 15 residues. The V gene lost 0 bases and the J gene lost 3 bases, with 11 bases spanning the gap. This CDR3 is CASSYSPRRDYGYTF. For the CDR3, the DNA is TGTGCCAGCAGTTACTCACCCAGGAGGGACTATGGCTACACCTTC.

V and J are TRBV9 and TRBJ1-5; D may be TRBD1 (5 bases). V lost 2 bases, J lost 1 base, and 10 bases lay in between. Germline V gene sequence: CDR1 SGDLS, CDR2 YYNGEE. This CDR3 is 15 amino acids long. CDR3 loop: CASSVGGMSNQPQHF. CDR3 nucleotides: TGTGCCAGCAGCGTGGGGGGGATGAGCAATCAGCCCCAGCATTTT.